The sequence of this TCR beta chain was determined in a study of blood T cell repertoires in COVID-19. The overall study: The origin of the acute and convalescent COVID-19 samples was the United States, Italy and Spain.

Generated by immunoSEQ multiplex PCR, the TCRdb table keeps only in-frame clones and is missing some. The repertoire holds around 310,000 clones, with 80% to 90% as singletons. Assignment of participants to cohorts was predicated upon participant-reported clinical history. Two consecutive negative NP/OP PCR tests, clearance, or resolved symptoms defined Cohort 3 recovery. The CDR3 is 15 amino acids. The germline V gene encodes CDR1 SNHLY and CDR2 FYNNEI. The ends lost 5 bases at V and 4 bases at J; junction bases unmatched: 8. The sample consisted of PBMCs or T cells enriched from blood (not recorded which). This chain links TRBV2 with TRBJ1-2, with 9 bases that match TRBD1. This sequence was found in a man aged 25-40 years who had recovered from COVID-19. The CDR3 DNA sequence: TGTGCCAGCAGTCGTCCCGGACAGGGGATCTATGGCTACACCTTC. As protein: CASSRPGQGIYGYTF.